This T cell receptor beta chain appears in the sequencing data of a study of post-analysis software for immune sequencing data (dated by TCRdb to 2015 to 2017). The study in broad terms: The recorded disease courses included relapsing-remitting, secondary progressive and progressive-relapsing multiple sclerosis, and some patients had no subtype annotation. The multiple sclerosis patient repertoires were compared with ten to eleven previously published healthy control repertoires from donors aged about 6 to 26 years. A subset of samples was prepared in parallel using single-end sample barcoding, then pooled and co-amplified after Illumina adapter ligation.

To demonstrate the VDJtools post-analysis software, the study profiled TCR beta repertoires from the peripheral blood of about a dozen young patients with multiple sclerosis. Multiple sclerosis patients were children and adolescents aged roughly 6 to 15 years. The library came from PCR. The data were produced on an Illumina HiSeq 2500. Unique molecular identifiers were incorporated into TCR beta cDNA libraries to reduce PCR and sequencing biases. Every 1 to 10 million input T cells yielded 500,000 or so cDNA molecules, meaning each molecule approximated one T cell. Patient libraries were prepared and sequenced with the same protocol used for the earlier healthy control dataset. Samples belonging to the same batch were prepared together, multiplexed and sequenced on a shared HiSeq lane. As for the authors' bioinformatics: MIGEC handled the raw barcoded reads, throwing out single-read molecular identifier groups before consensus assembly and CDR3 extraction. Clonotype tables were post-analysed with VDJtools, normalizing diversity by down-sampling all datasets to the smallest sample size. Repertoire overlap clustering matched CDR3 amino acid but not nucleotide sequences to correct batch-related cross-sample contamination. TCRdb passed the public sequencing reads through fastp at Q25 and MiXCR, retaining productive beta sequences. For every CDR3 protein sequence, its rows merge into one entry that carries the most common genes and DNA. V and J calls and clone size were set by TCRdb, not the authors. The sample table records some 690,000 distinct CDR3 sequences; approximately 60% of these occur just once. About 11% of the sample is taken by the ten largest.

The paper as a whole reports these results and caveats: Normalized Chao1 diversity was significantly lower in multiple sclerosis patients than controls, suggesting substantial peripheral T-cell clonal expansion. The control group was slightly older than the multiple sclerosis patient group. Strong co-clustering of samples prepared in the same batch was shown by direct clustering with F measure, prompting a batch-effect correction.

In regard to this clonotype: This receptor's antigen is unknown. No quality values exist for individual bases; no much larger clone is one base distant.

Source material: blood. This clonotype originated in a girl aged 2 to 9 with multiple sclerosis.

The CDR3 region reads CASSLREGAHEQYF. Here is the DNA: TGCGCCAGCAGCTTGCGGGAAGGAGCCCACGAGCAGTACTTC. Here the chain combines TRBV5-1 and TRBJ2-7, and the D gene may be TRBD2, 5 bases matching. The CDR3 measures 14 amino acids from cysteine to phenylalanine. The CDR3 DNA has 42 bases and is translated from base 1. As encoded in the germline V gene, CDR1 is SGHRS while CDR2 is YFSETQ. A distance of 13 bases separates the germline ends of V and J, which lose 1 base and 5 bases respectively.